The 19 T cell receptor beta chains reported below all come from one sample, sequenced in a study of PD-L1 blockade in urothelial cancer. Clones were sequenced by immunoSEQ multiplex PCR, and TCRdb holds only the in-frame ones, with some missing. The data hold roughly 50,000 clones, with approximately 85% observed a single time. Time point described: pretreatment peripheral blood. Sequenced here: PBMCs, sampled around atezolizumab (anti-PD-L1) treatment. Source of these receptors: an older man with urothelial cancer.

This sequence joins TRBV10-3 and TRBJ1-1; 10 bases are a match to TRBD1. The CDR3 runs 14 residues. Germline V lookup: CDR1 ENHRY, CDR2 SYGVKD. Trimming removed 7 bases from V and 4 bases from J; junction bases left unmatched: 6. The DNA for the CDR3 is TGTGCCATCACCTCGACAGGGGGCTTCACTGAAGCTTTCTTT. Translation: CAITSTGGFTEAFF.

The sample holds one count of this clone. The CDR3 DNA reads TGTGCTAGTGGTTTGGTAAGTGGACAGGGCAACACAGATACGCAGTATTTT. It is translated as CASGLVSGQGNTDTQYF. The rearrangement uses TRBV12-5 and TRBJ2-3; the match to TRBD1 covers 8 bases. This CDR3 has 17 amino acids. The germline V gene has CDR1 LGHNT and CDR2 FRNRAP. V was clipped by 0 bases and J by 2 bases; unmatched bases: 7. Full variable domain (rest looked up from reference TRBV12-5 and TRBJ2-3): DARVTQTPRHKVTEMGQEVTMRCQPILGHNTVFWYRQTMMQGLELLAYFRNRAPLDDSGMPKDRFSAEMPDATLATLKIQPSEPRDSAVYFCASGLVSGQGNTDTQYFGPGTRLTVL.

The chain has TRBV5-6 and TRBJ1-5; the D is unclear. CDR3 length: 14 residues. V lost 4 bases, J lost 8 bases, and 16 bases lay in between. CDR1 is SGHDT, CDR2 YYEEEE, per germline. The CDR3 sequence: CASSLWWGAEPQHF. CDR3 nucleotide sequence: TGTGCCAGCAGCCTTTGGTGGGGAGCTGAGCCCCAGCATTTT.

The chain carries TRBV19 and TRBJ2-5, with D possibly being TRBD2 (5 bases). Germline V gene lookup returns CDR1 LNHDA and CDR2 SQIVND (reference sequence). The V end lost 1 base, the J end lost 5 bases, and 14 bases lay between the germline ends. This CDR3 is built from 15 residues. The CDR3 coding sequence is TGTGCCAGTAGTATAGGGTCTGCGGGTCGGGAGACCCAGTACTTC. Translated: CASSIGSAGRETQYF.

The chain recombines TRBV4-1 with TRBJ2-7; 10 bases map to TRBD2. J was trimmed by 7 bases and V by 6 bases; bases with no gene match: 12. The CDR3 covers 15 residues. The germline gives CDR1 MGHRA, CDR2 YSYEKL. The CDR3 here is CASRQGPSGSGEQYF. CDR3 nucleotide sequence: TGCGCCAGCAGACAGGGTCCTAGCGGGAGCGGAGAGCAGTACTTC.

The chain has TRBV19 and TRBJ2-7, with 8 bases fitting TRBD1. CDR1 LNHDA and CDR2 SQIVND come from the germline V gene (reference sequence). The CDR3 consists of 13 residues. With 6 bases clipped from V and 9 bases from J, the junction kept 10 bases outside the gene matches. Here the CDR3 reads CASRGTGVTRQYF. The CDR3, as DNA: TGTGCCAGTAGAGGGACAGGCGTCACGAGGCAGTACTTC.

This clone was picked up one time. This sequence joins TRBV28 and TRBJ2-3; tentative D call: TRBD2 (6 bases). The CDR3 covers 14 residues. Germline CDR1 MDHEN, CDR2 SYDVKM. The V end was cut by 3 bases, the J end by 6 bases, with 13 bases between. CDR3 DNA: TGTGCCAGCAGTTTGGGTGGGGGAGGCGATACGCAGTATTTT. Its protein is CASSLGGGGDTQYF.

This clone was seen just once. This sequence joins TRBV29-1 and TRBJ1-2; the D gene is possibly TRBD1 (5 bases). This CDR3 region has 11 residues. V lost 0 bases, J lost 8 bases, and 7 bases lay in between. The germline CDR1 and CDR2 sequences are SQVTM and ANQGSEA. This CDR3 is CSVEDRGGYTF. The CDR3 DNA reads TGCAGCGTTGAAGATAGGGGCGGCTACACCTTC. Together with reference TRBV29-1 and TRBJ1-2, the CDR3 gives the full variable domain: SAVISQKPSRDICQRGTSLTIQCQVDSQVTMMFWYRQQPGQSLTLIATANQGSEATYESGFVIDKFPISRPNLTFSTLTVSNMSPEDSSIYLCSVEDRGGYTFGSGTRLTVV.

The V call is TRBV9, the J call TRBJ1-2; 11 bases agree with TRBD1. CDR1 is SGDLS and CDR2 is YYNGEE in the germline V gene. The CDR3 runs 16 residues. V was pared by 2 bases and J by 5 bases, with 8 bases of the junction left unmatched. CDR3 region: CASSVGGTGGYYGYTF. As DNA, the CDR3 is TGTGCCAGCAGCGTGGGGGGGACAGGGGGTTATTATGGCTACACCTTC.

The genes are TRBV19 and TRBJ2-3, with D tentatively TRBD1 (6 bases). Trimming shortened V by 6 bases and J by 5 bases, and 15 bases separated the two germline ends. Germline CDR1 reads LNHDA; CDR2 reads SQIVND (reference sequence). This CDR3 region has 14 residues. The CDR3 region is CASSSQGFEDTQYF. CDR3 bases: TGTGCCAGTAGCTCACAGGGTTTCGAAGATACGCAGTATTTT.

The CDR3 nucleotides read TGTGCCAGCAGGTCACAAGAGACCCAGTACTTC. Residues: CASRSQETQYF. The chain uses TRBV7-8 and TRBJ2-5; D unclear. The V gene's germline CDR1 is SGHVS and CDR2 FQNEAQ. The CDR3 spans 11 residues. Between the trimmed V and J ends, which lost 6 bases and 2 bases, there was a span of 4 bases.

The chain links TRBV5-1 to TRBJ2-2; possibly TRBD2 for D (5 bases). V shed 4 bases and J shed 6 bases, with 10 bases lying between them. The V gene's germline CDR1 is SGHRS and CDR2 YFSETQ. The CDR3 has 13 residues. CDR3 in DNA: TGCGCCAGCAGCGACTCCGGGGCCGGGGAGCTGTTTTTT. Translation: CASSDSGAGELFF.

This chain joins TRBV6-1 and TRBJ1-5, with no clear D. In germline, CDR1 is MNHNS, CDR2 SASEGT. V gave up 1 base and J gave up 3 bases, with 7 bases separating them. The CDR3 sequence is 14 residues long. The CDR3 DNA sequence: TGTGCCAGCAGTGAAGGAGGATTCAATCAGCCCCAGCATTTT. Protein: CASSEGGFNQPQHF.

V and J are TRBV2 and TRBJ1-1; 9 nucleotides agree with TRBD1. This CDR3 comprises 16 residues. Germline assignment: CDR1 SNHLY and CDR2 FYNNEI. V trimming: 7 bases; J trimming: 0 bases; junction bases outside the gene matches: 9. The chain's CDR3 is CASIVTGGRVNTEAFF. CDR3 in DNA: TGTGCCAGCATCGTTACAGGGGGCAGGGTGAACACTGAAGCTTTCTTT. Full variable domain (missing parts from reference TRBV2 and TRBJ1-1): EPEVTQTPSHQVTQMGQEVILRCVPISNHLYFYWYRQILGQKVEFLVSFYNNEISEKSEIFDDQFSVERPDGSNFTLKIRSTKLEDSAMYFCASIVTGGRVNTEAFFGQGTRLTVV.

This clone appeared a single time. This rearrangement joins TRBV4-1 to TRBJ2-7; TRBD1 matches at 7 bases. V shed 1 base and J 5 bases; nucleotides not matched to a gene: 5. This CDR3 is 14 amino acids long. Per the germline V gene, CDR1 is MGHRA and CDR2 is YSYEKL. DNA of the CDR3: TGCGCCAGCAGCCAAGTGCAGGGGGATCACGAGCAGTACTTC. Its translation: CASSQVQGDHEQYF.

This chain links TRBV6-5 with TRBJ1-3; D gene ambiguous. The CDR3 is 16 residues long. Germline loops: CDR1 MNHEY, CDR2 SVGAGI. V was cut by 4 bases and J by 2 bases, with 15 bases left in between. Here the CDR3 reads CASSSNTLSAGNTIYF. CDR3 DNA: TGTGCCAGCAGTTCCAACACCCTTAGCGCTGGAAACACCATATATTTT.

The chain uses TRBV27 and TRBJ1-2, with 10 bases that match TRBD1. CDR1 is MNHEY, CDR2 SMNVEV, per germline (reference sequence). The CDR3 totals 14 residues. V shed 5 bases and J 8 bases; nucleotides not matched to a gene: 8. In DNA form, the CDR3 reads TGTGCCAGCAGTCCCAGACAGGGGGCACGGGGCTACACCTTC. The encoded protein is CASSPRQGARGYTF.

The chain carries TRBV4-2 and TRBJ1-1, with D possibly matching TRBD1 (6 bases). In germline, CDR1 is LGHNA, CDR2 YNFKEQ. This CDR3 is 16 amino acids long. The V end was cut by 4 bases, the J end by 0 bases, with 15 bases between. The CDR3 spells CASSPNPGHMNTEAFF. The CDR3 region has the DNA TGTGCCAGCAGCCCTAATCCGGGACACATGAACACTGAAGCTTTCTTT.

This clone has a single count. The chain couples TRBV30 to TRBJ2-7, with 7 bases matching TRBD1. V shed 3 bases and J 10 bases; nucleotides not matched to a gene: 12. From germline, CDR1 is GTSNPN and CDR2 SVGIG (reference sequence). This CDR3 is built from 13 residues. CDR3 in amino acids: CAWSPMTGNNQYF. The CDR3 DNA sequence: TGTGCCTGGAGCCCCATGACAGGGAATAACCAGTACTTC.